What follows are 28 T cell receptor beta chains derived from one specimen sequenced in a study of OX40 agonist ivuxolimab in advanced cancers. TCRdb's table, derived via immunoSEQ multiplex PCR, lists solely in-frame clones and lacks some. The sample shows 25,000 to 40,000 clones, approximately 87% of them seen only once. The material was CD4+ or CD8+ T cells sorted from blood, obtained in a trial of the OX40 agonist ivuxolimab. These TCRs come from an adult with an advanced solid tumor such as melanoma, head and neck, liver or kidney cancer.

A few counts support this clone. This rearrangement joins TRBV6-1 to TRBJ2-7, with 8 bases that match TRBD1. The CDR3 is 14 amino acids. Germline-derived CDR1 and CDR2 are MNHNS and SASEGT. After removal of 5 bases from V and 2 bases from J, the junction contained 5 bases not matched to a gene. CDR3 sequence (DNA): TGTGCCAGCAGTACAGGGGGTGATACCTACGAGCAGTACTTC. Its translation is CASSTGGDTYEQYF.

The rearrangement uses TRBV6-5 and TRBJ2-3; 8 bases align to TRBD2. The V and J ends lost 9 bases and 2 bases, in that order; junction bases with no gene match: 4. The CDR3 runs to 13 residues. CDR1 MNHEY and CDR2 SVGAGI come from the germline V gene. Here the CDR3 reads CASRGGFTDTQYF. Written as DNA, the CDR3 is TGTGCCAGTCGGGGGGGATTCACAGATACGCAGTATTTT.

The J gene is TRBJ1-1, the V gene TRBV2; 8 bases are shared with TRBD1. Losses at the gene ends were 9 bases for V and 4 bases for J; bases not matched to a gene: 13. Germline V lookup: CDR1 SNHLY, CDR2 FYNNEI. The CDR3 runs 15 residues. The CDR3 DNA reads as TGTGCCAGTCCCACAGGGGGATCAGGTGGCACTGAAGCTTTCTTT. It yields the protein CASPTGGSGGTEAFF.

The CDR3 sequence: CASSPGTDTGELFF. The DNA for the CDR3 is TGTGCCAGCAGCCCCGGGACGGACACCGGGGAGCTGTTTTTT. This rearrangement joins TRBV9 to TRBJ2-2; D may match TRBD1 or TRBD2 (5 bases each). CDR1 is SGDLS, CDR2 YYNGEE, per germline. V was pared by 4 bases and J by 3 bases, with 10 bases between. This CDR3 is 14 amino acids long.

The chain has TRBV7-8 and TRBJ1-5; no reliable D call. Trimming left V 5 bases short and J 7 bases short, with 6 bases between. The CDR3 is 11 amino acids. Per the germline V gene, CDR1 is SGHVS and CDR2 is FQNEAQ. The CDR3 reads CASSTGQPQHF. DNA for the CDR3: TGTGCCAGCAGCACCGGCCAGCCCCAGCATTTT.

This chain links TRBV30 with TRBJ2-5; maybe TRBD2 (7 bases). The CDR3 is made up of 11 amino acids. With 6 bases removed from V and 5 bases from J, the gap between germline ends came to 10 bases. CDR1 and CDR2 (germline): GTSNPN, SVGIG (reference sequence). CDR3 in amino acids: CACGGRETQYF. The CDR3 region has the DNA TGTGCCTGCGGGGGGCGGGAGACCCAGTACTTC.

The table lists this clone with a few counts. The rearrangement joins TRBV7-9 to TRBJ1-1, with D uncertain. Trimming stripped 5 bases from V and 8 bases from J, with 6 bases between. The germline gives CDR1 SEHNR, CDR2 FQNEAQ (reference sequence). This CDR3 has 10 residues. CDR3 in DNA: TGTGCCAGCAGCCCGGAAGAAGCTTTCTTT. Encoded protein: CASSPEEAFF.

The chain links TRBV10-1 to TRBJ2-1; D possibly uses TRBD1 or TRBD2 (5 bases each). This CDR3 is 14 amino acids long. Deletions cut 2 bases from V and 8 bases from J, with 13 bases between. Germline CDR1 and CDR2: WNHNN and SYGVQD (reference sequence). For the CDR3, the DNA is TGCGCCAGCAGTGAGGAAGGAGTGGGGGATGAGCAGTTCTTC. This codes for CASSEEGVGDEQFF.

This CDR3 is CASSEFAGGYNEQFF. The CDR3 DNA is TGTGCCAGCAGTGAATTCGCGGGGGGATACAATGAGCAGTTCTTC. The V gene is TRBV2, the J gene TRBJ2-1, with 8 bases aligning to TRBD2. The ends lost 2 bases at V and 4 bases at J; junction bases unmatched: 4. The CDR3 is made up of 15 amino acids. CDR1 and CDR2 (germline): SNHLY, FYNNEI.

This clone was counted only a few times. The chain couples TRBV11-3 to TRBJ1-2; 7 bases map to TRBD1. J lost 6 bases, V lost 5 bases, and 6 bases had no gene match. CDR1 is SGHNT and CDR2 is YENEEA in the germline V gene. The CDR3 extends over 13 amino acids. The CDR3 DNA reads as TGTGCCAGCAGCGACAGGGAAGAGGATGGCTACACCTTC. Its protein is CASSDREEDGYTF.

J is TRBJ1-6 and V is TRBV6-5; tentatively, D is TRBD1 (6 bases). Looked up from germline, CDR1 is MNHEY and CDR2 is SVGAGI. The V gene lost 6 bases and the J gene lost 5 bases, with 17 bases spanning the gap. This CDR3 has 16 amino acids. This CDR3 is CASRYRVGLHNSPLHF. DNA of the CDR3: TGTGCCAGCAGATACAGGGTAGGCCTCCATAATTCACCCCTCCACTTT.

The chain uses TRBV10-3 and TRBJ1-1, with TRBD1 as a possible D gene (5 bases). Trimming took 7 bases from V and 5 from J, leaving 11 bases between them. The germline V gene has CDR1 ENHRY and CDR2 SYGVKD. The length of the CDR3 is 12 residues. CDR3 DNA sequence: TGTGCCATCAAAAATCAGGGTACTGAAGCTTTCTTT. Translated, it gives CAIKNQGTEAFF.

The chain joins TRBV2 to TRBJ2-1; 13 bases are a match to TRBD2. Per germline, CDR1 SNHLY and CDR2 FYNNEI. V dropped 5 bases and J dropped 5; count of bases not matched to a gene: 3. The CDR3 has 15 amino acids. In nucleotides, the CDR3 is TGTGCCAGCAGTCGACTAGCGGGGGGCCACAATGAGCAGTTCTTC. Encoded protein: CASSRLAGGHNEQFF.

The CDR3 DNA follows: TGTGCCATCAGCGTCGTAAGTGAGGGTCTAGCGAACACCGGGGAGCTGTTTTTT. This codes for CAISVVSEGLANTGELFF. The V call is TRBV10-3, the J call TRBJ2-2; D perhaps matches TRBD2 (5 bases). Germline CDR1 ENHRY, CDR2 SYGVKD. Deletions cut 6 bases from V and 0 bases from J, with 20 bases between. CDR3 length: 18 residues.

This clone was recorded once. The genes are TRBV9 and TRBJ2-1; D perhaps matches TRBD2 (6 bases). The germline V gene encodes CDR1 SGDLS and CDR2 YYNGEE. CDR3 length: 15 residues. Trimming stripped 1 base from V and 2 bases from J, with 10 bases between. Here the CDR3 reads CASSVSGAAYNEQFF. CDR3 sequence (DNA): TGTGCCAGCAGCGTATCGGGAGCGGCCTACAATGAGCAGTTCTTC. The entire variable domain, with the rest obtained from reference TRBV9 and TRBJ2-1, is as follows: DSGVTQTPKHLITATGQRVTLRCSPRSGDLSVYWYQQSLDQGLQFLIQYYNGEERAKGNILERFSAQQFPDLHSELNLSSLELGDSALYFCASSVSGAAYNEQFFGPGTRLTVL.

V is TRBV27 and J is TRBJ1-4; the D gene is possibly TRBD1 (6 bases). The CDR3 has 16 amino acids. The V gene lost 5 bases and the J gene lost 8 bases, with 21 bases spanning the gap. Germline CDR1 reads MNHEY; CDR2 reads SMNVEV (reference sequence). The CDR3 coding sequence is TGTGCCAGCAGTCCCTTTTCGGGGGCGATACGGGAAAAACTGTTTTTT. It is translated as CASSPFSGAIREKLFF. The full variable domain, rest sourced from reference TRBV27 and TRBJ1-4, is EAQVTQNPRYLITVTGKKLTVTCSQNMNHEYMSWYRQDPGLGLRQIYYSMNVEVTDKGDVPEGYKVSRKEKRNFPLILESPSPNQTSLYFCASSPFSGAIREKLFFGSGTQLSVL.

As concerns this clone: Other DNA sequences in this specimen translate into the identical CDR3. V is TRBV9 and J is TRBJ2-1; the D gene is possibly TRBD2 (6 bases). The CDR3 is made up of 14 amino acids. Germline V gives CDR1 SGDLS, CDR2 YYNGEE. Trimming removed 0 bases from V and 4 bases from J, with 8 bases in between. The CDR3 reads CASSVGGGYNEQFF. The DNA of the CDR3 is TGTGCCAGCAGCGTAGGTGGGGGGTACAATGAGCAGTTCTTC. The full variable domain, with the rest looked up from reference TRBV9 and TRBJ2-1, is DSGVTQTPKHLITATGQRVTLRCSPRSGDLSVYWYQQSLDQGLQFLIQYYNGEERAKGNILERFSAQQFPDLHSELNLSSLELGDSALYFCASSVGGGYNEQFFGPGTRLTVL.

This chain links TRBV2 with TRBJ2-7; 8 bases match TRBD2. Per germline, CDR1 SNHLY and CDR2 FYNNEI. This CDR3 spans 14 amino acids. V was pared by 7 bases and J by 3 bases, with 8 bases of the junction left unmatched. The CDR3 bases are TGTGCCAGCATCGATTCCGGGACTAGCTACGAGCAGTACTTC. Amino acid sequence: CASIDSGTSYEQYF.

This rearrangement joins TRBV6-5 to TRBJ1-1; TRBD1 aligns across 8 bases. The CDR3 consists of 15 residues. The V segment lost 0 bases and the J segment 5 bases; nucleotides outside the gene matches: 5. The germline V gene encodes CDR1 MNHEY and CDR2 SVGAGI. The CDR3 DNA sequence: TGTGCCAGCAGTTACTCACCGGACAGGGTGACTGAAGCTTTCTTT. Translating gives CASSYSPDRVTEAFF.

The V and J genes are TRBV28 and TRBJ2-1, with D perhaps TRBD1 (5 bases). The CDR3 length is 11 residues. The V and J ends lost 6 bases and 9 bases respectively, with 9 bases between them. Germline V gene sequence: CDR1 MDHEN, CDR2 SYDVKM. CDR3 DNA: TGTGCCAGCAGCGACAGACGTGAGCAGTTCTTC. This encodes CASSDRREQFF. Looking up the rest from reference TRBV28 and TRBJ2-1 gives the full variable domain: DVKVTQSSRYLVKRTGEKVFLECVQDMDHENMFWYRQDPGLGLRLIYFSYDVKMKEKGDIPEGYSVSREKKERFSLILESASTNQTSMYLCASSDRREQFFGPGTRLTVL.

The chain joins TRBV6-6 to TRBJ2-2; 10 positions match TRBD1. V lost 6 bases and J lost 9; bases outside the gene matches: 10. Germline V gene lookup returns CDR1 MNHNY and CDR2 SVGAGI (reference sequence). The CDR3 is 15 residues long. As DNA, the CDR3 is TGTGCCAGCAGCCCGGACAGGGGGGGTACCCGGGAGCTGTTTTTT. Its translation is CASSPDRGGTRELFF.

The chain is built from TRBV11-3 and TRBJ2-1; possible D gene TRBD2, 5 bases. The CDR3 spans 14 residues. Trimming pared 1 base from V and 9 bases from J, leaving 13 bases between. CDR1 SGHNT and CDR2 YENEEA come from the germline V gene. CDR3 sequence: CASSLGMGETEQFF. CDR3 DNA sequence: TGTGCCAGCAGCTTAGGTATGGGAGAGACTGAGCAGTTCTTC.

The sample holds a few counts of this clone. J is TRBJ2-4 and V is TRBV9; a weak D match, TRBD2 (5 bases). The germline V gene has CDR1 SGDLS and CDR2 YYNGEE. CDR3 length: 17 residues. V was pared by 1 base and J by 3 bases, with 17 bases between. CDR3 bases: TGTGCCAGCAGCGTAAGTCCACGTACCAGCGGCAAAAACATTCAGTACTTC. Encoded protein: CASSVSPRTSGKNIQYF.

The V and J genes are TRBV19 and TRBJ2-3; D gene ambiguous. This CDR3 has 10 amino acids. The germline V and J ends were trimmed by 10 bases and 4 bases, with 6 bases remaining between them. Germline CDR1 LNHDA, CDR2 SQIVND (reference sequence). The CDR3 sequence is CATVADTQYF. The CDR3 nucleotides read TGTGCCACAGTGGCAGATACGCAGTATTTT.

CDR3 loop: CASTAERNTIYF. CDR3 bases: TGTGCCAGCACCGCGGAGCGGAACACCATATATTTT. The chain has TRBV2 and TRBJ1-3, with no clear D. Deletions cut 7 bases from V and 7 bases from J, with 11 bases between. The CDR3 spans 12 residues. Germline V lookup: CDR1 SNHLY, CDR2 FYNNEI.

This rearrangement joins TRBV27 to TRBJ2-7, with a weak D call TRBD2 (7 bases). Germline CDR1 is MNHEY and CDR2 is SMNVEV (reference sequence). The CDR3 covers 13 residues. Trimming left V 7 bases short and J 3 bases short, with 13 bases between. The CDR3 loop is CASKLGGDYEQYF. The DNA for the CDR3 is TGTGCCAGCAAGCTAGGGGGGGACTACGAGCAGTACTTC.

J is TRBJ2-1 and V is TRBV21-1; TRBD1 is the table's D call, not checked against the DNA. TRBV21-1 is tagged as a pseudogene. This CDR3 has 15 residues. DNA for the CDR3: TGTGCCAGCAGCAAAGTCGAGACAATCAAAGGCCACAAGTTCTTC. This codes for CASSKVETIKGHKFF.

The chain joins TRBV30 to TRBJ2-1, with 9 positions matching TRBD1. Trimming cost V 3 bases and J 3 bases; bases outside gene matches: 9. This CDR3 has 16 residues. CDR1 and CDR2 (germline): GTSNPN, SVGIG (reference sequence). DNA for the CDR3: TGTGCCTGGAGAAGTACCGAGACAGGGGGCTACAATGAGCAGTTCTTC. As protein: CAWRSTETGGYNEQFF. Together with reference TRBV30 and TRBJ2-1, the CDR3 gives the full variable domain: SQTIHQWPATLVQPVGSPLSLECTVEGTSNPNLYWYRQAAGRGLQLLFYSVGIGQISSEVPQNLSASRPQDRQFILSSKKLLLSDSGFYLCAWRSTETGGYNEQFFGPGTRLTVL.